This T cell receptor (beta chain) was sequenced in a study of T cell changes during pregnancy in multiple sclerosis. Only in-frame clones appear in the TCRdb table, and some are missing; sequencing was by immunoSEQ multiplex PCR. Here the sample spans some 60,000 clones, 93% being singletons. Germline V lookup: CDR1 SGHAT, CDR2 FQNNGV. CDR3 length: 15 amino acids. Trimming cost V 3 bases and J 4 bases; bases outside gene matches: 5. This chain links TRBV11-2 with TRBJ2-2; 7 positions match TRBD1. Specimen: peripheral blood, collected after pregnancy. The receptor's source is a female donor with multiple sclerosis, enrolled in a pregnancy study. This CDR3 reads CASSFWGQITGELFF. The DNA for the CDR3 is TGTGCCAGCAGCTTTTGGGGACAGATCACCGGGGAGCTGTTTTTT. The whole variable domain, filled in from reference TRBV11-2 and TRBJ2-2, reads EAGVAQSPRYKIIEKRQSVAFWCNPISGHATLYWYQQILGQGPKLLIQFQNNGVVDDSQLPKDRFSAERLKGVDSTLKIQPAKLEDSAVYLCASSFWGQITGELFFGEGSRLTVL.